The present entry profiles one T cell receptor (beta chain) with its context. The antigen it recognizes is unknown. No qualities accompany the bases; no much larger clone lies one base away. TCRbeta CDR3 regions were amplified from genomic DNA using the immunoSEQ Assay, a bias-controlled multiplex PCR. Processing in the source paper ran as follows. The number of nucleated cells in each sample was estimated from the amplification of reference gene primers within the assay. To quantify the absolute abundance of each unique TCRbeta CDR3 rearrangement, sequence reads were collapsed and filtered. Productive Simpson clonality was computed per sample as the square root of Simpson's diversity index over productive rearrangements. In its TCRdb copy, this immuneACCESS table keeps in-frame sequences only and misses some clones. Where compared with another copy, unresolved V genes explain less than half of these, and the others have no known cause. V, J and clone size reflect that table, while D and trimming were determined from the DNA. The sample table contains under 300,000 clones; only one count was recorded for 65% to 90% of them. 15% to 17% of the sample rests with the top ten.

These data come from a study of blood T cell repertoires in COVID-19 (dated by TCRdb to the early 2020s). Some background on the complete study: Samples covering the acute and convalescent phases of COVID-19 were provided by collaborators in the United States, Italy and Spain. The prospective study material was composed of cDNA or gDNA derived from T cells, B-cell-depleted T cells, or PBMCs. Subjects who had been exposed to COVID-19, were actively infected with it, or had recovered from it provided the deeply sampled blood TCRbeta repertoires that made up the dataset. The repertoires were made available in a free public database intended to serve as a resource for research on the immune response to SARS-CoV-2. Samples came from the ongoing ImmuneRACE study (first 160 participants) plus 1,254 subjects from 6 global collaborators. Nearly every sample came with metadata listing a de-identified subject ID, COVID-19 status, age in years and sex. Where available, HLA class I and class II types were obtained from metadata supplied by the sample provider rather than from assay-based typing. What the work shows at the level of the full study, not this receptor alone: The amount of clinical and demographic metadata varied by source and participant and was provided uncurated.

Participants in the prospective study were enrolled through a virtual design, were aged 18 to 89 years, and lived in approximately 25 United States geographic areas. To assign participants to cohorts, the prospective study relied on clinical history that participants themselves reported in a screening survey and a study questionnaire. ImmuneRACE Cohort 3 recovered participants were defined by two consecutive negative NP/OP PCR tests, healthcare professional clearance, or symptom resolution. In the prospective study, mobile phlebotomists collected whole blood, serum and a nasopharyngeal or oropharyngeal swab from each participant. Over a roughly 2-month period, participants in the prospective study had the option of providing additional blood draws and questionnaires. Blood samples from the prospective study were shipped frozen or at room temperature prior to DNA extraction. Trimming removed 9 bases from V and 0 bases from J, leaving 9 bases between the germline ends. Taken from cysteine to phenylalanine, the CDR3 has 13 residues. Only the CDR3 region is kept as DNA, spanning 39 bases read in frame from base 1.

The sample taken for sequencing was PBMCs or T cells enriched from blood (not recorded which). The V and J genes are TRBV23-1 and TRBJ1-3, with the D gene not confidently named. TRBV23-1 is identified as an open reading frame with a role that is uncertain. The origin of this receptor is a man younger than 30 who had recovered from COVID-19. The DNA is as follows: TGCGCCAGGGTGAGGGCCTCTGGAAACACCATATATTTT. Translated, it reads CARVRASGNTIYF.